This TCR beta chain is drawn from a study of blood T cell repertoires in COVID-19. As handled by the study authors: For nucleated cells, counts were estimated from reference gene primer amplification. Only in-frame clones appear in the TCRdb table, and some are missing; sequencing was by immunoSEQ multiplex PCR. The V and J calls and clone size come from that table; D and trimming were worked out from the DNA. The sample contains 25,000 to 35,000 clones, roughly 85% of which appear only once. The CDR3 contains 19 residues. Unmatched junction bases numbered 10, after V lost 0 bases and J lost 0 bases. The germline V gene has CDR1 MGHRA and CDR2 YSYEKL.

Sequencing was done on a sample of peripheral blood. This rearrangement joins TRBV4-1 to TRBJ2-3; 9 nucleotides line up with TRBD2. The clonotype comes from a human donor in a cohort sampled during active COVID-19. The CDR3: CASSQDRGLASPSTDTQYF. The CDR3 nucleotides read TGCGCCAGCAGCCAAGATCGGGGACTAGCATCCCCTAGCACAGATACGCAGTATTTT.